Detailed here is one T cell receptor beta chain. Its cognate antigen is unknown. Of the isolated RNA, all was reverse transcribed, and so the sequenced material was expressed TCRB transcripts. TCRdb keeps only in-frame clones here, not all; method: immunoSEQ multiplex PCR. The sample has around 30,000 clones, about two thirds seen once. The entry originates in a study of beta chain features in type 1 diabetes. From germline, CDR1 is SGHDT and CDR2 YYEEEE. This CDR3 spans 14 amino acids. J was trimmed by 1 base and V by 7 bases; bases with no gene match: 7. The study, taken as a whole, reports: All four CD4+ subsets from Type 1 diabetes patients carried moderately but significantly shorter TCRB CDR3s.

The sample consisted of Tregs from blood. The chain employs TRBV5-6 and TRBJ2-7; 8 bases are shared with TRBD2. This TCR came from a woman aged 25 to 45 with type 1 diabetes. The CDR3 loop reads CASRRQRESYEQYF. CDR3 DNA sequence: TGTGCCAGCCGTAGGCAGCGGGAGTCCTACGAGCAGTACTTC.